This T cell receptor beta chain was sequenced during a study of metastatic and nonmetastatic thyroid tumors. About the study: Peripheral blood and tumor or nodule samples from malignant and benign thyroid patients were compared.

To note about this clone: Antigen unknown.

Overall study findings and caveats: Significantly greater TCR beta diversity was reportedly found in malignant thyroid tumors than in benign nodules (in blood and tumor).

The germline CDR1 and CDR2 sequences are LNHNV and YYDKDF (reference sequence). The CDR3 length is 14 residues. V lost 0 bases, J lost 6 bases, and 8 bases lay in between. Patients underwent thyroid surgery, and none had received any treatment before it. Source study methods: Researchers built a distant-metastasis classifier for papillary thyroid cancer that drew on CDR3 differences across clinicopathological groups. TCRdb re-analyzed the PCR reads through MiXCR. Here the V and J calls rest on TCRdb's processing, not on the authors' analysis. The table includes over 25,000 clones, 3.5% to 5% detected once.

Sample: blood. The chain combines TRBV15 with TRBJ2-2, with D possibly TRBD1 on 5 matching bases. This clonotype originated in a female donor with papillary thyroid cancer or a benign thyroid nodule (not recorded which). Some clones in this sample may be carry-over from other donors' samples. CDR3 protein: CATSREQGPGELFF. DNA for the CDR3: TGTGCCACCAGCAGAGAGCAGGGCCCCGGGGAGCTGTTTTTT.